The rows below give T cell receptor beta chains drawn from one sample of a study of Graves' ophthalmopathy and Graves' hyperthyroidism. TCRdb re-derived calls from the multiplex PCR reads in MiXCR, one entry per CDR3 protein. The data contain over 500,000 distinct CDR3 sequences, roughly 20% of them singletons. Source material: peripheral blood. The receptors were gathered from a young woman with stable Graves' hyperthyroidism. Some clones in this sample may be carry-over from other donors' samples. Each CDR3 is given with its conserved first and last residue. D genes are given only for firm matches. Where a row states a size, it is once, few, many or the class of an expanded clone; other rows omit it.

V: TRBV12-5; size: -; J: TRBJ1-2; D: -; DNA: TGTGCTAGTGGTTTGGTACGACTCGGGGTGCCCCCCTATGGCTACACCTTC; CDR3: CASGLVRLGVPPYGYTF
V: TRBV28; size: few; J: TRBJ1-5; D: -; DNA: TGTGCCATCCTGCAGGGATCCCTCAATCAGCCCCAGCATTTT; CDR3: CAILQGSLNQPQHF
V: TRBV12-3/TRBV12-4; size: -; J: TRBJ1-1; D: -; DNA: TGTGCCAGCACCACGACAGGCTTGAACACTGAAGCTTTCTTT; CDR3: CASTTTGLNTEAFF
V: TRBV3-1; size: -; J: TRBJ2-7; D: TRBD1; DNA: TGTGCCAGCAGCTCCCCGGGACAGCGGGAGCAGTACTTC; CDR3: CASSSPGQREQYF
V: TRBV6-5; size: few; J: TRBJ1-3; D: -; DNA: TGTGCCAGCAGTTACACAGAGGACCCCCCAGGAAACACCATATATTTT; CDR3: CASSYTEDPPGNTIYF
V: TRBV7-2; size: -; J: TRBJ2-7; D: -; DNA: TGTGCCAGCAGCTTAGCGGGACAACTCTACGAGCAGTACTTC; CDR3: CASSLAGQLYEQYF
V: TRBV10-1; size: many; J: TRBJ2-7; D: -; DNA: TGCGCCAGCAGTCGAGGGGGCTCCTACGAGCAGTACTTC; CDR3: CASSRGGSYEQYF
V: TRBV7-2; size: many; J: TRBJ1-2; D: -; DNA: TGTGCCAGCAGCTCCAGTGGGGGGCAGTATGGCTACACCTTC; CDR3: CASSSSGGQYGYTF
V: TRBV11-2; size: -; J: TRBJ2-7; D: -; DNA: TGTGCCAGCAGGAGGGGGGGCCGCGAGCAGTACTTC; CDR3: CASRRGGREQYF
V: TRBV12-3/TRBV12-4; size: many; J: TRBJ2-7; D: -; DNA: TGTGCCAGCAGTTTCCGTTGGGCAGTCGGTCTCGAGCAGTACTTC; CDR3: CASSFRWAVGLEQYF
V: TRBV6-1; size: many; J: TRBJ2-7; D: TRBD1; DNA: TGTGCCAGCAGTGTGACAGGGGTCACCTACGAGCAGTACTTC; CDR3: CASSVTGVTYEQYF
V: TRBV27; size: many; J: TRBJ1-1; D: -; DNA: TGTGCCAGCAGTTACTCCTGGGGGGCGGACACTGAAGCTTTCTTT; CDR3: CASSYSWGADTEAFF
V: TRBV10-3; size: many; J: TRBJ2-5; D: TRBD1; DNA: TGTGCCATTGGACAGGCAGAGACCCAGTACTTC; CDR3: CAIGQAETQYF
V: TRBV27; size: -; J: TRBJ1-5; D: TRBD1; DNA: TGTGCCAGCAGCCGGACAGGGGGCTTTCAGCCCCAGCATTTT; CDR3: CASSRTGGFQPQHF
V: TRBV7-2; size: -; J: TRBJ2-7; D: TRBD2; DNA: TGTGCCAGCAGCTTACAAGCGGGAGATTACGAGCAGTACTTC; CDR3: CASSLQAGDYEQYF
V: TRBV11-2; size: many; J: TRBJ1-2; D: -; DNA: TGTGCCAGCAGCGCACAGGGAAACTATGGCTACACCTTC; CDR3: CASSAQGNYGYTF
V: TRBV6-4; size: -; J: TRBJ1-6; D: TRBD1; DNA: TGTGCCAGCAGTTACGGGACAGGGCTGAACCCCCATAATTCACCCCTCCACTTT; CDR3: CASSYGTGLNPHNSPLHF
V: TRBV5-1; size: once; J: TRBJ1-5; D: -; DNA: -; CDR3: CASSLRGREQYFGPANQPQHF
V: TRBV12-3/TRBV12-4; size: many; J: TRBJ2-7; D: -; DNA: TGTGCCAGCAGTTTAGGGCAGGACCTCTCTGTGCAGTACTTC; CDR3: CASSLGQDLSVQYF
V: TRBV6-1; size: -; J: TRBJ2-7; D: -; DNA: TGTGCCAGCAGGCCAGGGAGCGGGGAGCAGTACTTC; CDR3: CASRPGSGEQYF
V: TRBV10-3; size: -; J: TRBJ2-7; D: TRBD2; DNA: TGTGCCATCAGTGGGACTAGCGGGCAAACCTACGAGCAGTACTTC; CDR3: CAISGTSGQTYEQYF
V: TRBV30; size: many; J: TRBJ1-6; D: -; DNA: TGTGCCTGGAGTGGGCTGGGACCTTATTCACCCCTCCACTTT; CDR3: CAWSGLGPYSPLHF
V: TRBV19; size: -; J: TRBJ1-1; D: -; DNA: TGTGCCAGTAGTGTCCGGGCAAGGAACACTGAAGCTTTCTTT; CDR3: CASSVRARNTEAFF
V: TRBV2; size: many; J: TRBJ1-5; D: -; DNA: TGTGCCAGCAGTGAACTTCCCGGGACAAGCAATCAGCCCCAGCATTTT; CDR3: CASSELPGTSNQPQHF
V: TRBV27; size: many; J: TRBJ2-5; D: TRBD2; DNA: TGTGCCAGCAGTCCCCCAGGAGCGGGGGGTTTCGGGACCCAGTACTTC; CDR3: CASSPPGAGGFGTQYF
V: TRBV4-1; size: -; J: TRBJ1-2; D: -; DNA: TGCGCCAGCAGCCAAGAGGAGGGCGGGGGTTACTATGGCTACACCTTC; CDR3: CASSQEEGGGYYGYTF
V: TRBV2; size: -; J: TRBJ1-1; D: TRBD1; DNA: TGTGCCAGCAGGGGGACAGGGAGTACTGAAGCTTTCTTT; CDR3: CASRGTGSTEAFF
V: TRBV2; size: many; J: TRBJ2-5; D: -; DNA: TGTGCCAGCAAAAAATTGAGGGGGGAGCAAGAGACCCAGTACTTC; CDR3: CASKKLRGEQETQYF
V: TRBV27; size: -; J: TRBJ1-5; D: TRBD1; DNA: TGTGCCAGCAGTCACCGGGACAGGAGAGAGCCCCAGCATTTT; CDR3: CASSHRDRREPQHF
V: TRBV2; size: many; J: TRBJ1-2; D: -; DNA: TGTGCCAGCAAAGGGGAACTTAACTATGGCTACACCTTC; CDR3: CASKGELNYGYTF
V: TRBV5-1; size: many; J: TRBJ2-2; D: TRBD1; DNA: TGCGCCAGCAGCCCCGGGACAGGGAACACCGGGGAGCTGTTTTTT; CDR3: CASSPGTGNTGELFF
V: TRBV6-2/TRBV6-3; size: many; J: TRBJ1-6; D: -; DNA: TGTGCCAGCAGTTACCCGGGGCAGGGAAATTCACCCCTCCACTTT; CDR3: CASSYPGQGNSPLHF